Shown below are 18 T cell receptor beta chains from a single sample sequenced in a study of OX40 agonist ivuxolimab in advanced cancers. Profiling relied on immunoSEQ multiplex PCR, and the TCRdb table lists in-frame clones only, not all of them. The sample shows about 71,000 clones, under 85% of them seen only once. The material sequenced was CD4+ or CD8+ T cells sorted from blood, taken in a trial of the OX40 agonist ivuxolimab. The receptors shown here come from an adult with an advanced solid tumor such as melanoma, head and neck, liver or kidney cancer.

This chain joins TRBV7-3 and TRBJ2-1; D is uncertain. The germline CDR1 and CDR2 sequences are SGHTA and FQGTGA. The CDR3 is 15 amino acids. Deletions cut 5 bases from V and 3 bases from J, with 14 bases between. The CDR3 spells CASSPRADNYNEQFF. DNA for the CDR3: TGTGCCAGCAGCCCCCGCGCCGACAACTACAATGAGCAGTTCTTC.

J is TRBJ2-1 and V is TRBV7-2; no reliable D call. The germline gives CDR1 SGHTA, CDR2 FQGNSA. Trimming stripped 3 bases from V and 5 bases from J, with 8 bases between. The CDR3 consists of 13 residues. The DNA for the CDR3 is TGTGCCAGCAGCTTTTCGGAAAACAATGAGCAGTTCTTC. It translates to CASSFSENNEQFF.

The chain joins TRBV7-9 to TRBJ2-1; 7 nucleotides line up with TRBD2. Germline V lookup: CDR1 SEHNR, CDR2 FQNEAQ (reference sequence). With 5 bases clipped from V and 9 bases from J, the junction kept 7 bases outside the gene matches. The CDR3 contains 13 residues. Here the CDR3 DNA reads TGTGCCAGCAGCCCGCCGGCGGGGGTTGAGCAGTTCTTC. Its translation is CASSPPAGVEQFF.

This clone was counted only a few times. V and J are TRBV7-8 and TRBJ2-3; D possibly corresponds to TRBD2 (6 bases). This CDR3 contains 15 residues. Deletions cut 4 bases from V and 1 base from J, with 12 bases between. Germline assignment: CDR1 SGHVS and CDR2 FQNEAQ. CDR3 bases: TGTGCCAGCAGCTCCACGGGACTTGGCACAGATACGCAGTATTTT. It encodes CASSSTGLGTDTQYF.

V and J are TRBV5-5 and TRBJ2-7; possibly TRBD2 for D (5 bases). Germline values: CDR1 SGHKS, CDR2 YYEKEE (reference sequence). V was pared by 4 bases and J by 2 bases, with 13 bases between. The CDR3 is 14 residues long. In DNA form, the CDR3 reads TGTGCCAGCAGCCCCTCCTCGGGGACCTACGAGCAGTACGTC. It encodes CASSPSSGTYEQYV.

V and J are TRBV5-4 and TRBJ1-2; weak D call: TRBD1 (5 bases). Trimming cost V 0 bases and J 7 bases, with 13 bases left between them. Looked up from germline, CDR1 is SGHNT and CDR2 is YYREEE (reference sequence). CDR3 length: 14 residues. The CDR3 is CASSLGGALFGYTF. CDR3 coding DNA: TGTGCCAGCAGCTTGGGGGGCGCTTTGTTTGGCTACACCTTC.

This chain's CDR3 is CASSLDSLSNQPQHF. In nucleotides, the CDR3 is TGTGCCAGCAGCTTAGACTCACTCAGCAATCAGCCCCAGCATTTT. The V and J genes are TRBV7-9 and TRBJ1-5; D gene unclear. Trimming cost V 1 base and J 1 base, with 8 bases left between them. CDR1 SEHNR and CDR2 FQNEAQ come from the germline V gene (reference sequence). The CDR3 spans 15 residues.

The CDR3, as DNA: TGTGCCAGCAGACCAGGACTGGCGTCCGAGCAGTACTTC. This sequence encodes CASRPGLASEQYF. The V gene is TRBV7-2, the J gene TRBJ2-7, with a tentative D call TRBD2 (5 bases). CDR1 is SGHTA, CDR2 FQGNSA, per germline. This CDR3 contains 13 residues. Deletions cut 6 bases from V and 6 bases from J, with 15 bases between.

J is TRBJ2-2 and V is TRBV2, with 7 bases aligning to TRBD1. This CDR3 spans 15 amino acids. Losses at the gene ends were 6 bases for V and 2 bases for J; bases not matched to a gene: 6. CDR1 and CDR2 (germline): SNHLY, FYNNEI. The CDR3: CASRPGTANTGELFF. The CDR3 coding sequence is TGTGCCAGCAGACCCGGGACAGCTAACACCGGGGAGCTGTTTTTT.

The gene calls are TRBV28 and TRBJ1-1; 8 bases fit TRBD1. The ends lost 5 bases at V and 5 bases at J; junction bases unmatched: 10. Germline-derived CDR1 and CDR2 are MDHEN and SYDVKM. The CDR3 totals 15 residues. The CDR3 region is CASSPSGGARTEAFF. The CDR3 DNA is TGTGCCAGCAGTCCCTCAGGGGGCGCGAGGACTGAAGCTTTCTTT.

The chain carries TRBV21-1 and TRBJ1-1; TRBD1 reflects the table's D call only, with no check against the DNA. TRBV21-1 is classified as a pseudogene. This CDR3 region has 16 residues. The CDR3 is CASSKEIYRVYTEAFF. CDR3 in DNA: TGTGCCAGCAGCAAGGAGATTTACAGGGTCTACACTGAAGCTTTCTTT.

This clone occurred a few times. This chain joins TRBV11-2 and TRBJ2-7, with 7 bases identical to TRBD2. The CDR3 covers 13 residues. The germline gives CDR1 SGHAT, CDR2 FQNNGV. Trimming cost V 1 base and J 7 bases; bases outside gene matches: 4. The CDR3 region is CASSLGMRGEQYV. CDR3 bases: TGTGCCAGCAGCTTAGGTATGCGGGGGGAGCAGTACGTC.

As concerns this clone: Other DNA sequences within the sample encode an identical CDR3. The chain combines TRBV7-8 with TRBJ2-7, with D possibly being TRBD2 (5 bases). The CDR3 runs 13 residues. Germline V gene lookup returns CDR1 SGHVS and CDR2 FQNEAQ. The ends were cut back, 2 bases at V and 4 bases at J, with 9 bases in the middle. CDR3 DNA: TGTGCCAGCAGCTTATCGGGAACTTACGAGCAGTACTTC. Protein sequence: CASSLSGTYEQYF.

This chain links TRBV2 with TRBJ2-2; TRBD1 agrees at 10 bases. V dropped 6 bases and J dropped 4; count of bases not matched to a gene: 5. The length of the CDR3 is 15 residues. CDR1 is SNHLY and CDR2 is FYNNEI in the germline V gene. The CDR3 reads CASSLRDRGTGELFF. The CDR3 DNA follows: TGTGCCAGCAGCCTCCGGGACAGGGGCACCGGGGAGCTGTTTTTT.

The chain's CDR3 is CASANGGIEKLFF. CDR3 DNA: TGTGCCAGCGCTAACGGCGGGATTGAAAAACTGTTTTTT. V usage is TRBV2 and J usage is TRBJ1-4; D gene unclear. The ends were cut back, 8 bases at V and 7 bases at J, with 14 bases in the middle. Germline CDR1 and CDR2: SNHLY and FYNNEI. The CDR3 length is 13 residues. Looking up the rest from reference TRBV2 and TRBJ1-4 gives the full variable domain: EPEVTQTPSHQVTQMGQEVILRCVPISNHLYFYWYRQILGQKVEFLVSFYNNEISEKSEIFDDQFSVERPDGSNFTLKIRSTKLEDSAMYFCASANGGIEKLFFGSGTQLSVL.

The gene calls are TRBV6-1 and TRBJ1-1, with D unclear. In germline, CDR1 is MNHNS, CDR2 SASEGT. The CDR3 length is 16 residues. With 1 base removed from V and 4 bases from J, the gap between germline ends came to 16 bases. The CDR3 nucleotides are TGTGCCAGCAGTGAAGTGTGGGCCAGCCCCTCCACTGAAGCTTTCTTT. Residues: CASSEVWASPSTEAFF.

The rearrangement links TRBV14 to TRBJ2-7; TRBD2 might be the D (6 bases). The CDR3 extends over 16 amino acids. Trimming removed 3 bases at V and 2 bases at J, with 17 bases between. Germline V gives CDR1 SGHDN, CDR2 FVKESK. The CDR3 region is CASSQLGGYGTYEQYF. The CDR3 coding sequence is TGTGCCAGCAGCCAGTTGGGGGGATACGGAACCTACGAGCAGTACTTC.

The V gene is TRBV5-1, the J gene TRBJ2-3; D ambiguous. The V and J ends lost 4 bases and 1 base respectively, with 10 bases between them. Germline-derived CDR1 and CDR2 are SGHRS and YFSETQ. The CDR3 contains 14 residues. The CDR3 bases are TGCGCCAGCAGCGTGAAGGGTGGCACAGATACGCAGTATTTT. Translation: CASSVKGGTDTQYF.